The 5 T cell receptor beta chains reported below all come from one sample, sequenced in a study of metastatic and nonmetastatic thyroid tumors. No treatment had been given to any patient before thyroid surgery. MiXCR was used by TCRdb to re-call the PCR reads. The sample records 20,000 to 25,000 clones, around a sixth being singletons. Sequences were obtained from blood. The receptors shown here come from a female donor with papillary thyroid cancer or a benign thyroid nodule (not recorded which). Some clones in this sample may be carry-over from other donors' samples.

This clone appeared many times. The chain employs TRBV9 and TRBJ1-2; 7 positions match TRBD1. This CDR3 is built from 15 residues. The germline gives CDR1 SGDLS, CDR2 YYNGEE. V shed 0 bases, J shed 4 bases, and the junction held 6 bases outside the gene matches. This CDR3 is CASSVAETGSYGYTF. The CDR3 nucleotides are TGTGCCAGCAGCGTAGCAGAGACAGGGAGCTATGGCTACACCTTC.

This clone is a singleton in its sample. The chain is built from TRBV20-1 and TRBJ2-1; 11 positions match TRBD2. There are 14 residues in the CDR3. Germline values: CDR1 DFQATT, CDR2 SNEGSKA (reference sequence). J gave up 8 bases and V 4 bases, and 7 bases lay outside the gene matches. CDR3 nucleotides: TGCAGTGCTAAACTAGCGGGGGATATCGATGAGCAGTTCTTC. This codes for CSAKLAGDIDEQFF.

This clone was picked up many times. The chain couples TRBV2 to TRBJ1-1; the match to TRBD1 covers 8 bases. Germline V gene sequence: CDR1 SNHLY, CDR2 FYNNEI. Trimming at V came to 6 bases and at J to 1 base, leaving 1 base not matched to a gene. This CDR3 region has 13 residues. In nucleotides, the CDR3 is TGTGCCAGCAGGGACAGGGCGAACACTGAAGCTTTCTTT. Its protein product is CASRDRANTEAFF. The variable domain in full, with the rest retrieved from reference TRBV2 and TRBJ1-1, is EPEVTQTPSHQVTQMGQEVILRCVPISNHLYFYWYRQILGQKVEFLVSFYNNEISEKSEIFDDQFSVERPDGSNFTLKIRSTKLEDSAMYFCASRDRANTEAFFGQGTRLTVV.

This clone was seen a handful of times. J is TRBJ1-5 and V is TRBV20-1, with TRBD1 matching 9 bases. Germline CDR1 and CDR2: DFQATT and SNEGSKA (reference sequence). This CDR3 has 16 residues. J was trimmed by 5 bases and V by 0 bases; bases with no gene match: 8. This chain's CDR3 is CSARDYRTGVYQPQHF. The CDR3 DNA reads TGCAGTGCTAGAGATTATAGGACAGGGGTTTATCAGCCCCAGCATTTT.

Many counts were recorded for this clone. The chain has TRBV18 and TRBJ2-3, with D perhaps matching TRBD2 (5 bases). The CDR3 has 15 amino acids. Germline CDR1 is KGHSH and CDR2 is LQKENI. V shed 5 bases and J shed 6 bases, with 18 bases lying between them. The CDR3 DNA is TGTGCCAGCTCATCGTACAGCGGAATAGGTGATACGCAGTATTTT. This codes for CASSSYSGIGDTQYF.